This T cell receptor (beta chain) is drawn from a study of CD8+CD57+ T cells in acquired aplastic anemia (dated by TCRdb to between 2017 and 2018). With respect to the entire study: Extracted DNA from sorted CD4+ and CD8+ cells averaged around 3.5 ug, ranging from roughly 0.17 to 30 ug. Mean read counts for healthy donor samples were approximately 10 million for CD4+ cells and 11 million to 14 million for CD8+ cells.

The table lists this clonotype with many counts. Its recognized antigen is unknown. No much larger clonotype is one base removed from it; base qualities were not supplied. CDR1 and CDR2 (DFQATT, SNEGSKA) derive from the germline V gene (reference sequence). V ends up 0 bases short and J 9 bases short, with an unmatched junction base count of 6. Including cysteine and phenylalanine, the CDR3 has 15 amino acids. The kept DNA is CDR3 alone, 45 bases in frame from the first base. TCR repertoires of sorted CD4+ and CD8+ blood T cells from severe aplastic anemia patients and healthy subjects were deep-sequenced in the study. Ficoll-Paque density gradient centrifugation was used to isolate peripheral blood mononuclear cells. CD4+ and CD8+ T cells were sorted by FACS or magnetic beads before DNA extraction. Genomic DNA served as template for TCR beta VDJ combination and CDR3 sequence profiling. TCR repertoire sequencing was run on an Illumina HiSeq 2000. The authors' pipeline ran thus. Repertoire assessment relied on Simpson's diversity index, CDR3 size and DJ length profiles, and TRBV/TRBJ rearrangement plots. The most abundant DNA sequence in the deep sequencing data was defined as the immunodominant clone. CDR3 amino acid sequences were screened for sharing across subjects and compared with published repertoires and the VDJdb database. The public reads were quality trimmed at Q25 with fastp and then assembled into clones with MiXCR by TCRdb, keeping productive beta chains. Each entry is one CDR3 protein sequence, shown with its most common DNA and genes. These V and J calls are TCRdb output, not the study's own analysis. Counted in this sample were some 120,000 distinct CDR3 sequences; around 48% of them appeared once. 2% to 3% of the sample is taken by the ten largest.

General study outcomes and caveats: Roughly 30 CD8+ CDR3 sequences were shared between patients and controls but appeared highly expressed in patients and within their immunodominant clones. Patients and healthy controls showed no significant difference in CD8+ Simpson's diversity (P=0.060).

The sequence is built from TRBV20-1 and TRBJ1-6; TRBD1 fits 9 bases in the junction. The sequenced material came from sorted CD4+, CD8+, or CD8+CD57+ T cells (not recorded which) from PBMCs. This TCR was sampled from a human donor in good health, serving as a control. The nucleotides read TGCAGTGCTAGAGATCGGGACAGGGAGGTTTCACCCCTCCACTTT. Translated, this is CSARDRDREVSPLHF.